These T cell receptor beta chains were read from a single sample in a study of blood T cell repertoires in COVID-19. Assay: immunoSEQ multiplex PCR; the TCRdb copy retains only in-frame clones and omits some. The sample yields 200,000 to 300,000 clones, around 85% seen once. What was sequenced was peripheral blood. These receptors came from an elderly man with acute or convalescent COVID-19. The CDR3 runs from the conserved cysteine through the conserved F or W. Fields, in order: D gene, clone size, J gene, V gene, CDR3 DNA, CDR3 protein. D genes are given only for firm matches. Clone size is not always given. Where it is, it says once, few, many or a class for expanded clones.

TRBD1	-	TRBJ1-2	TRBV5-1	TGCGCCAGCGGTACAACAGGGGGGGTTAACTATGGCTACACCTTC	CASGTTGGVNYGYTF
TRBD2	-	TRBJ2-3	TRBV20-1	TGCAGTGCTAGTGGGGGGAGGGGACGGGCAGATACGCAGTATTTT	CSASGGRGRADTQYF
TRBD1	-	TRBJ1-2	TRBV5-1	TGCGCCAGCAGCTTGGGCCCCGGGACAGGGGGCGTGAATGGCTACACCTTC	CASSLGPGTGGVNGYTF
-	-	TRBJ1-5	TRBV2	TGTGCCAGCAGTGCAAGCTGGGCCCAGCCCCAGCATTTT	CASSASWAQPQHF
TRBD1	-	TRBJ1-5	TRBV28	TGTGCCAGCAGTGTCCCCGGGACAGATCAGCCCCAGCATTTT	CASSVPGTDQPQHF
-	-	TRBJ2-1	TRBV11-2	TGTGCCAGCAGCTTAGAGGCGGTTGGTGAGCAGTTCTTC	CASSLEAVGEQFF
-	-	TRBJ2-1	TRBV3-1/TRBV3-2	TGTGCCAGCAGCCAAGATCTGGCGGCCCAGGCGGGCGAGCAGTTCTTC	CASSQDLAAQAGEQFF
-	-	TRBJ2-3	TRBV7-2	TGTGCCAGCAGCTTAGGGGCAGGGTCGATGGATACGCAGTATTTT	CASSLGAGSMDTQYF
TRBD1	-	TRBJ2-7	TRBV5-1	TGCGCCAGTAGGAGCGCCGGGACAGGGGTCTACGAGCAGTACTTC	CASRSAGTGVYEQYF
TRBD1	few	TRBJ2-2	TRBV7-6	TGTGCCAGCACCGGACAGGGGGCGCGGACCGGGGAGCTGTTTTTT	CASTGQGARTGELFF
TRBD1	-	TRBJ2-5	TRBV24-1	TGTGCCACCAGTGATTTCACAGGGGCCCAGGAGACCCAGTACTTC	CATSDFTGAQETQYF
-	-	TRBJ2-3	TRBV4-1	TGCGCCAGTTCTTATGGGGGCGGGGGTAGGAGCACAGATACGCAGTATTTT	CASSYGGGGRSTDTQYF
-	-	TRBJ2-1	TRBV6-5	TGTGCCAGCAGTTCCGGGACAGAGCAGTTCTTC	CASSSGTEQFF
-	-	TRBJ2-5	TRBV19	TGTGCCAGTAGTATCGGAGTTGAGACCCAGTACTTC	CASSIGVETQYF
-	-	TRBJ1-2	TRBV12-3/TRBV12-4	TGTGCCAGCAGTCGCGCGGAGGCCCGGGGCTACACCTTC	CASSRAEARGYTF
TRBD1	-	TRBJ1-4	TRBV7-9	TGTGCCAGCAGCTTTCAGGGGGCGTCTAATGAAAAACTGTTTTTT	CASSFQGASNEKLFF
-	-	TRBJ2-3	TRBV6-5	TGTGCCAGCAGTTACTCCACAGTTTCAGATACGCAGTATTTT	CASSYSTVSDTQYF
TRBD1	-	TRBJ1-2	TRBV7-2	TGTGCCAGCAGCTTAGCATCAGGGGGAGGCTACACCTTC	CASSLASGGGYTF
-	-	TRBJ1-2	TRBV4-1	TGCGCCAGCAGCCAAGAAGCGGTCAGTCCTAACTATGGCTACACCTTC	CASSQEAVSPNYGYTF
TRBD1	-	TRBJ1-1	TRBV6-2/TRBV6-3	TGTGCCAGCAGTCGGACAGGAAGGGGGACTGAAGCTTTCTTT	CASSRTGRGTEAFF
-	-	TRBJ1-1	TRBV10-3	TGTGCCATCAGTGACAGGGGCCCTGAAGCTTTCTTT	CAISDRGPEAFF
-	-	TRBJ1-6	TRBV6-4	TGTGCCAGCAGTAGCAGGGATTCACCCCTCCACTTT	CASSSRDSPLHF
-	few	TRBJ2-7	TRBV2	TGTGCCAGCAGGAGAGGGGGGGGGCCGGGGGAGCAGTACTTC	CASRRGGGPGEQYF
-	-	TRBJ2-1	TRBV5-1	TGCGCCAGCAGCTTGGGTTCATCCCCCGGGTCCTACAATGAGCAGTTCTTC	CASSLGSSPGSYNEQFF
-	-	TRBJ1-1	TRBV25-1	TGTGCCAGCATTGCGCTTGGGAACACTGAAGCTTTCTTT	CASIALGNTEAFF
-	-	TRBJ1-5	TRBV27	TGTGCCAGCAGTTCCTCCTTCGGGACAACCTATAGCAATCAGCCCCAGCATTTT	CASSSSFGTTYSNQPQHF
TRBD1	once	TRBJ1-5	TRBV5-6	TGTGCCAGCAGCTTGGGGACAGGGTACAATCAGCCCCAGCATTTT	CASSLGTGYNQPQHF
TRBD1	-	TRBJ2-1	TRBV11-3	TGTGCCAGCAGCCCGGGACAGTCCTACAATGAGCAGTTCTTC	CASSPGQSYNEQFF
-	-	TRBJ1-1	TRBV28	TGTGCCAGCAGTTTATTAACGACAGCTAACACTGAAGCTTTCTTT	CASSLLTTANTEAFF
-	-	TRBJ2-3	TRBV30	TGTGCCTGGCTAGGACTATCAGATACGCAGTATTTT	CAWLGLSDTQYF
-	-	TRBJ1-6	TRBV28	TGTGCCAGCAGTTTGCGGGTCCATAATTCACCCCTCCACTTT	CASSLRVHNSPLHF
TRBD1	few	TRBJ1-6	TRBV27	TGTGCCAGCATTATCCAGGGGGCGGCGCATTCACCCCTCCACTTT	CASIIQGAAHSPLHF
-	-	TRBJ2-2	TRBV9	TGTGCCAGCAGCGTAAGGGTACAGGCATCCGGGGAGCTGTTTTTT	CASSVRVQASGELFF
-	-	TRBJ1-2	TRBV6-1	TGTGCCAGCAGTGATTCAGGGTCCCTTCCTAACTATGGCTACACCTTC	CASSDSGSLPNYGYTF
-	-	TRBJ1-2	TRBV6-5	TGTGCCAGCAGTAGATCGGCGGGTAACTATGGCTACACCTTC	CASSRSAGNYGYTF
TRBD1	-	TRBJ1-5	TRBV2	TGTGCCAGCAGTCCGGACAGGGCTGGCAATCAGCCCCAGCATTTT	CASSPDRAGNQPQHF
TRBD1	-	TRBJ1-3	TRBV4-2	TGTGCCAGCAGCCCCAGGAGGGGGCTAGGAAACACCATATATTTT	CASSPRRGLGNTIYF
-	-	TRBJ1-2	TRBV9	TGTGCCAGCAGCGTAGTGGGGCGACTCCATGGCTACACCTTC	CASSVVGRLHGYTF
TRBD1	-	TRBJ2-1	TRBV30	TGTGCCTGGAGTGCCCCTGGGACAGAGAAGCAGTTCTTC	CAWSAPGTEKQFF
-	-	TRBJ1-3	TRBV14	TGTGCCAGCAGCCGAGCTTACTCTGGAAACACCATATATTTT	CASSRAYSGNTIYF
-	-	TRBJ1-5	TRBV6-1	TGTGCCAGCAGTGAGAGGTTTTGGAATAGCAATCAGCCCCAGCATTTT	CASSERFWNSNQPQHF
-	-	TRBJ2-1	TRBV6-2/TRBV6-3	TGTGCCAGCAGTTACTCTCCCGGCTCCTACAATGAGCAGTTCTTC	CASSYSPGSYNEQFF
-	once	TRBJ2-1	TRBV19	TGTGCCAGTAGTACCCCCCAGGGTTCCCACAATGAGCAGTTCTTC	CASSTPQGSHNEQFF
TRBD1	-	TRBJ2-2	TRBV11-1	TGTGCCAGCAGCGTGGACAGGGGTGCCGGGGAGCTGTTTTTT	CASSVDRGAGELFF
-	-	TRBJ1-5	TRBV7-2	TGTGCCAGCAGCTCCCAGGCGTCGAATCAGCCCCAGCATTTT	CASSSQASNQPQHF
-	few	TRBJ2-2	TRBV20-1	TGCAGTGCTAGTGGTCCAACCGGGGAGCTGTTTTTT	CSASGPTGELFF